Shown below are 2 T cell receptor beta chains from a single sample sequenced in a study of blood T cell repertoires in COVID-19. Sequencing was performed with immunoSEQ multiplex PCR; in TCRdb, only in-frame clones are kept and a portion is missing. The top ten clones hold about 24% of a sample with about 83,000 clones, around 84% of them seen once. The specimen sequenced was peripheral blood. These TCRs come from a woman older than 75 in a cohort sampled during active or convalescent COVID-19.

The DNA of the CDR3 is TGTGCCAGCAGCGTAGGCTATAGCACAGATACGCAGTATTTT. This translates into CASSVGYSTDTQYF. The chain combines TRBV9 with TRBJ2-3; unclear D gene. Germline lookup yields CDR1 SGDLS and CDR2 YYNGEE. The CDR3 runs to 14 residues. V dropped 0 bases and J dropped 0 bases, with 5 bases sitting between them.

This chain links TRBV5-1 with TRBJ2-2; 9 bases fit TRBD2. Germline CDR1 is SGHRS and CDR2 is YFSETQ. The CDR3 is 17 residues long. J was trimmed by 6 bases and V by 0 bases; bases with no gene match: 9. CDR3 loop: CASSLVFAGGTAGELFF. The CDR3 DNA is TGCGCCAGCAGCTTGGTTTTCGCGGGAGGGACGGCCGGGGAGCTGTTTTTT. Drawing the rest from reference TRBV5-1 and TRBJ2-2, the complete variable domain is KAGVTQTPRYLIKTRGQQVTLSCSPISGHRSVSWYQQTPGQGLQFLFEYFSETQRNKGNFPGRFSGRQFSNSRSEMNVSTLELGDSALYLCASSLVFAGGTAGELFFGEGSRLTVL.